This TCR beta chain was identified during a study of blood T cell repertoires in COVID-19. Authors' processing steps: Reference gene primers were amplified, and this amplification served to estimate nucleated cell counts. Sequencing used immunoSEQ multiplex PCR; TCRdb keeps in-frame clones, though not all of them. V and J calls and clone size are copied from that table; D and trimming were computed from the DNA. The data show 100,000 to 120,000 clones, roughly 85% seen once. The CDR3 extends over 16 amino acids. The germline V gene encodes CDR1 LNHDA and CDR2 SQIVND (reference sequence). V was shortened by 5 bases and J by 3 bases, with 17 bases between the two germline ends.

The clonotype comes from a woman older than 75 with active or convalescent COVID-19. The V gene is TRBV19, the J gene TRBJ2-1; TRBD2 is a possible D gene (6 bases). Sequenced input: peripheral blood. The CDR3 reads CASSLTTGAGYNEQFF. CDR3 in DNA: TGTGCCAGTAGTCTTACAACGGGAGCTGGCTACAATGAGCAGTTCTTC.